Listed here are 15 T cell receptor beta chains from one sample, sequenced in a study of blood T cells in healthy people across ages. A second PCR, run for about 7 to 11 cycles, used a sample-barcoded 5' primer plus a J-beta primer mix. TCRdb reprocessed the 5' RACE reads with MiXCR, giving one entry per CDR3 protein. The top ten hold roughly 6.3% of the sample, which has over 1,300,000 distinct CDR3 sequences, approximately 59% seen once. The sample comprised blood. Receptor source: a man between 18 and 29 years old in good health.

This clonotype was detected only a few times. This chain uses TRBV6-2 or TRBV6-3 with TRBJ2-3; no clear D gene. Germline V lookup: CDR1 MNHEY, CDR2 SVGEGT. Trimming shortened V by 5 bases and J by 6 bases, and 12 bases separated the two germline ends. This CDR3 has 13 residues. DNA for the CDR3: TGTGCCAGCAGTCCCGACTCGCGGGATACGCAGTATTTT. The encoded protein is CASSPDSRDTQYF.

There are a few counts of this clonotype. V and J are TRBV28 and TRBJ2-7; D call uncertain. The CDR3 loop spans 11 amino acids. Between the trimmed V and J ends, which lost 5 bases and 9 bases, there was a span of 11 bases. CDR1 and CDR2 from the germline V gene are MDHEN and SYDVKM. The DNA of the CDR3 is TGTGCCAGCAGTCCCTCTGTGGGGCAGTACTTC. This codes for CASSPSVGQYF.

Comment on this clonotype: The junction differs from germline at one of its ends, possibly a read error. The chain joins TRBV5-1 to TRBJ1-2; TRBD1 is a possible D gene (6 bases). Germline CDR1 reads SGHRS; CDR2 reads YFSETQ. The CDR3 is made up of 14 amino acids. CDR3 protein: CASSLGKNRDGYTF. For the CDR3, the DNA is TGCGCCAGCAGTTTGGGGAAGAACAGGGACGGCTACACCTTC.

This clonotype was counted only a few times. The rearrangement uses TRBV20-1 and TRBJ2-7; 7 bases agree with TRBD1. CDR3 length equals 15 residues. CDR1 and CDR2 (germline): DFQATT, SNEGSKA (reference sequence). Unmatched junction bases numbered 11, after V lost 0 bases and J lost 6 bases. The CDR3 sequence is CSARDMGQQISEQYF. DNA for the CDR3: TGCAGTGCTAGAGATATGGGACAGCAAATCTCCGAGCAGTACTTC.

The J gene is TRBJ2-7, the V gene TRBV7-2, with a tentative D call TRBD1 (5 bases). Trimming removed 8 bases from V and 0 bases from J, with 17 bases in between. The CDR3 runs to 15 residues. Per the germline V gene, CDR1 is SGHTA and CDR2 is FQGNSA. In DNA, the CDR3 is TGTGCCAGCCGGCGTAGGGGTGAGACCTCCTACGAGCAGTACTTC. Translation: CASRRRGETSYEQYF.

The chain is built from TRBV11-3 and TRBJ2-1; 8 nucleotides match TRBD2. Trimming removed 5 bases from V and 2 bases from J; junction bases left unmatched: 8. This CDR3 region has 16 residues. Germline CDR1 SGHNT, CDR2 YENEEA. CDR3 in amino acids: CASSGPGLGPYNEQFF. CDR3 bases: TGTGCCAGCAGCGGTCCGGGACTAGGACCCTACAATGAGCAGTTCTTC.

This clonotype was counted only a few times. Here the CDR3 reads CSVAVQGGSPLHF. CDR3 nucleotides: TGCAGCGTGGCCGTCCAGGGAGGTTCACCCCTCCACTTT. The V call is TRBV29-1, the J call TRBJ1-6; tentatively, D is TRBD1 (5 bases). There are 13 residues in the CDR3. The V end was cut by 6 bases, the J end by 9 bases, with 15 bases between. Germline V gene data show CDR1 as SQVTM and CDR2 as ANQGSEA.

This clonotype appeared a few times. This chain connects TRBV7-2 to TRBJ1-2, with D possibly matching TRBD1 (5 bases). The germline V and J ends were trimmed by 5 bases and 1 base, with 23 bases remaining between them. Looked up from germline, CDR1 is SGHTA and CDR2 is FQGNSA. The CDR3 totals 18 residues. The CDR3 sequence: CASSPMWGGGGLNYGYTF. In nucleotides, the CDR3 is TGTGCCAGCAGCCCAATGTGGGGGGGGGGAGGCCTTAACTATGGCTACACCTTC.

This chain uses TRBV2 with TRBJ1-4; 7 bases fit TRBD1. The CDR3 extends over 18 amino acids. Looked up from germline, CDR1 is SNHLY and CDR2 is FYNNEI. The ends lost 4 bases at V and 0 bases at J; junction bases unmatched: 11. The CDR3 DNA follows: TGTGCCAGCAGTGGGAACAGGGGCGCCTCCTCAACTAATGAAAAACTGTTTTTT. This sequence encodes CASSGNRGASSTNEKLFF.

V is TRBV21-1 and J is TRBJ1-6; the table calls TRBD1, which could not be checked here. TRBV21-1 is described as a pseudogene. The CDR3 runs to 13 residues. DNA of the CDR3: TGTGCCAGGCCAGGGGGTGTTGATTCACCCCTCCACTTT. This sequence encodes CARPGGVDSPLHF.

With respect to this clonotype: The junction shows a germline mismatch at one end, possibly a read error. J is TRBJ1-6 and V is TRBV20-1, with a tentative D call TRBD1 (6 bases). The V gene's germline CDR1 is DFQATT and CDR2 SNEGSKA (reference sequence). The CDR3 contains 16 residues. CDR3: CSASAQGRSYNSPLHF. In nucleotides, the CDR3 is TGCAGTGCTAGTGCTCAGGGGCGGTCCTACAATTCACCCCTCCACTTT.

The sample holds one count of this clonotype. The CDR3 sequence is CASSPILATGTDTQYF. DNA for the CDR3: TGTGCCAGCAGCCCAATTCTAGCGACAGGCACAGATACGCAGTATTTT. The rearrangement uses TRBV7-2 and TRBJ2-3, with D perhaps matching TRBD2 (6 bases). V was pared by 5 bases and J by 1 base, with 16 bases between. From germline, CDR1 is SGHTA and CDR2 FQGNSA. This CDR3 is built from 16 residues.

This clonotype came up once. Written as DNA, the CDR3 is TGTGCCAGCAGGAGTTCTAGCATATACGAGCAGTACTTC. This codes for CASRSSSIYEQYF. J is TRBJ2-7 and V is TRBV28, with D possibly matching TRBD2 (5 bases). This CDR3 is 13 amino acids long. Germline CDR1 reads MDHEN; CDR2 reads SYDVKM. Trimming cost V 6 bases and J 4 bases, with 13 bases left between them. Variable domain in full (rest from reference TRBV28 and TRBJ2-7): DVKVTQSSRYLVKRTGEKVFLECVQDMDHENMFWYRQDPGLGLRLIYFSYDVKMKEKGDIPEGYSVSREKKERFSLILESASTNQTSMYLCASRSSSIYEQYFGPGTRLTVT.

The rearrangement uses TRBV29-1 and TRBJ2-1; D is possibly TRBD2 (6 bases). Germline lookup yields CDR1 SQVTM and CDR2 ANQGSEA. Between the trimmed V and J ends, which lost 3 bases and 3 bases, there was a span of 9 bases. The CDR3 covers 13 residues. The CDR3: CSVDLAHYNEQFF. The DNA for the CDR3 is TGCAGCGTTGACCTAGCGCACTACAATGAGCAGTTCTTC.

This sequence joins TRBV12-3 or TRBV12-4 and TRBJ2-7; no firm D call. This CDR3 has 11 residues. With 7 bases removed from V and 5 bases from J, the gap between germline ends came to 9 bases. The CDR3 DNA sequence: TGTGCCAGCACCTATTCGAACGAGCAGTACTTC. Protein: CASTYSNEQYF.